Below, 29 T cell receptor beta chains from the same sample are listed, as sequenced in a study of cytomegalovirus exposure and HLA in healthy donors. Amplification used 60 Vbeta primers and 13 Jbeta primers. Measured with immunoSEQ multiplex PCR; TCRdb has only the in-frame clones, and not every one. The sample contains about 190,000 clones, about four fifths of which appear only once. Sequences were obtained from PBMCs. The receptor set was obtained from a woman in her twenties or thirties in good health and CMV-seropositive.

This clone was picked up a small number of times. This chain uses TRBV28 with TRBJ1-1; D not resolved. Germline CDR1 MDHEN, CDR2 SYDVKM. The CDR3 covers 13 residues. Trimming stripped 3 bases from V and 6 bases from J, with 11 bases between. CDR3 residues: CASSLLKPAEAFF. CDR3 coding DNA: TGTGCCAGCAGTTTGTTGAAGCCCGCTGAAGCTTTCTTT.

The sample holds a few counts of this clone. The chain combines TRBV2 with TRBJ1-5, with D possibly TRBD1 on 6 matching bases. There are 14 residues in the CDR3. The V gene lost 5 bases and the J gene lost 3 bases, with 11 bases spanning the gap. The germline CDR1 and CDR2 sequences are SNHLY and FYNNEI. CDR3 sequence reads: CASSSTGVNQPQHF. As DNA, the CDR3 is TGTGCCAGCAGTTCGACAGGTGTCAATCAGCCCCAGCATTTT. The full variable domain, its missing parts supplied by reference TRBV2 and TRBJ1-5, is EPEVTQTPSHQVTQMGQEVILRCVPISNHLYFYWYRQILGQKVEFLVSFYNNEISEKSEIFDDQFSVERPDGSNFTLKIRSTKLEDSAMYFCASSSTGVNQPQHFGDGTRLSIL.

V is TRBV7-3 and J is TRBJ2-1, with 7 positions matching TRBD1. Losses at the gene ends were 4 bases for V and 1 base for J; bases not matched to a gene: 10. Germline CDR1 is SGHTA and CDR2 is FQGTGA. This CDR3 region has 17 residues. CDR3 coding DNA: TGTGCCAGCAGCTACCGACAGAGGGGGCGTTCCTACAATGAGCAGTTCTTC. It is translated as CASSYRQRGRSYNEQFF. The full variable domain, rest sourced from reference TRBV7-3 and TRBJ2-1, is GAGVSQTPSNKVTEKGKYVELRCDPISGHTALYWYRQSLGQGPEFLIYFQGTGAADDSGLPNDRFFAVRPEGSVSTLKIQRTERGDSAVYLCASSYRQRGRSYNEQFFGPGTRLTVL.

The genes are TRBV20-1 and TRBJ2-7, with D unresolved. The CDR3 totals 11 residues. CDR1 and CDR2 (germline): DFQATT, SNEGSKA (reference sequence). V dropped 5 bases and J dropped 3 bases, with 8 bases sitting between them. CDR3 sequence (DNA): TGCAGTGCTTTTTCGGGCTACGAGCAGTACTTC. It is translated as CSAFSGYEQYF.

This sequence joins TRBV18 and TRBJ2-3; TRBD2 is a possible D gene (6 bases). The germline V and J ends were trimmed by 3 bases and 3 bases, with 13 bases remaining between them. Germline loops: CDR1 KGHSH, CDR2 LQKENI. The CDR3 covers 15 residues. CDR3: CASSPKTGVTDTQYF. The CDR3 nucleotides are TGTGCCAGCTCACCTAAAACGGGAGTGACAGATACGCAGTATTTT.

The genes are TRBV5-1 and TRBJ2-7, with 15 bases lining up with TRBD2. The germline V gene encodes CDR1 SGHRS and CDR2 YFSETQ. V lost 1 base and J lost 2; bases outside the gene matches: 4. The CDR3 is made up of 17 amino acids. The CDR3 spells CASSLPGTSGRTYEQYF. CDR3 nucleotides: TGCGCCAGCAGCTTGCCTGGGACTAGCGGGAGGACCTACGAGCAGTACTTC.

The CDR3 loop reads CARRWQGNYGYTF. The CDR3 nucleotides are TGTGCCCGGAGGTGGCAAGGGAACTATGGCTACACCTTC. The chain has TRBV2 and TRBJ1-2; the D is unclear. V lost 11 bases, J lost 2 bases, and 15 bases lay in between. This CDR3 contains 13 residues. CDR1 is SNHLY, CDR2 FYNNEI, per germline.

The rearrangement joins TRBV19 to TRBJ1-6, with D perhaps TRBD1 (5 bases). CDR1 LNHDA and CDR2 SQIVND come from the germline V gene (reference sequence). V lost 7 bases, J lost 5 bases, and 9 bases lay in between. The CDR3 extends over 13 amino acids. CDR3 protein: CASNDRDNSPLHF. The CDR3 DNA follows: TGTGCCAGTAACGACAGAGATAATTCACCCCTCCACTTT.

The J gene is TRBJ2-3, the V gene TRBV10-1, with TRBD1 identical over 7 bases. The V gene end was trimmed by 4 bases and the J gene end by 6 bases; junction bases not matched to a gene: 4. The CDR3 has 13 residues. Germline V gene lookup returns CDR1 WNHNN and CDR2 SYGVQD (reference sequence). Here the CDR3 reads CASSGQGRDTQYF. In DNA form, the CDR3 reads TGCGCCAGCAGTGGACAGGGCAGGGATACGCAGTATTTT.

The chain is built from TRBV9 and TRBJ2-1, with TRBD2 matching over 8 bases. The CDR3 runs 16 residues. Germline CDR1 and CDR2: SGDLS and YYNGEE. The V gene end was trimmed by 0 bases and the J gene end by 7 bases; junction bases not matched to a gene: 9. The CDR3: CASSVGAAGVRNEQFF. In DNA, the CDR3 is TGTGCCAGCAGCGTAGGGGCAGCGGGAGTGAGGAATGAGCAGTTCTTC.

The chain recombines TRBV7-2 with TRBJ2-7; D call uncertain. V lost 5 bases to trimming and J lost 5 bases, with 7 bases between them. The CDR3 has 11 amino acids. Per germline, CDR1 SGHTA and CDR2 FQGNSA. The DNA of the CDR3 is TGTGCCAGCAGCCTACGGGACGAGCAGTACTTC. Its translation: CASSLRDEQYF.

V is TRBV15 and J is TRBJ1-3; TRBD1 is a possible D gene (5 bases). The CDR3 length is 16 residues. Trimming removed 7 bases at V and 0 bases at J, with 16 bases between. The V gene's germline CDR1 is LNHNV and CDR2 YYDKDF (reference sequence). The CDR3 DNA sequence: TGTGCCACCAACCCTGGGGCTTATCTCTCTGGAAACACCATATATTTT. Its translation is CATNPGAYLSGNTIYF.

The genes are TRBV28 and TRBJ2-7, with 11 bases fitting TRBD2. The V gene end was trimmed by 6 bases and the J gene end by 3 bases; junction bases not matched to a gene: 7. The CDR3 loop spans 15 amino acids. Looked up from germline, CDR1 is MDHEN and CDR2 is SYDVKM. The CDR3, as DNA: TGTGCCAGCAGCAAACTAGCGGGAGAGGTCTACGAGCAGTACTTC. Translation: CASSKLAGEVYEQYF.

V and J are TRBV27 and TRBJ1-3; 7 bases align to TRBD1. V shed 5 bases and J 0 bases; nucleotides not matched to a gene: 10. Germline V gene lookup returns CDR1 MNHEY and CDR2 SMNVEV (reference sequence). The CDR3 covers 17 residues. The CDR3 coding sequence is TGTGCCAGCAGTCCCAACGACAGGGTCATCTCTGGAAACACCATATATTTT. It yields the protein CASSPNDRVISGNTIYF.

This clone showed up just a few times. DNA for the CDR3: TGTGCCAGCAGCCAAGCCAGGGGAAGACATCTTTACACTGAAGCTTTCTTT. Its translation is CASSQARGRHLYTEAFF. The rearrangement links TRBV14 to TRBJ1-1; maybe TRBD1 (6 bases). Per germline, CDR1 SGHDN and CDR2 FVKESK. V was trimmed by 1 base and J by 3 bases, leaving 18 bases between them. This CDR3 has 17 residues.

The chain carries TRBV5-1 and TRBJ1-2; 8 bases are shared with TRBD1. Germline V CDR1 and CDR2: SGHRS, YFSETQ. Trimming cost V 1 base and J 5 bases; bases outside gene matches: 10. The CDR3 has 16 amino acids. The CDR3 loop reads CASSLNPGQEGYGYTF. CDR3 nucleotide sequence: TGCGCCAGCAGCTTGAATCCGGGACAGGAGGGTTATGGCTACACCTTC.

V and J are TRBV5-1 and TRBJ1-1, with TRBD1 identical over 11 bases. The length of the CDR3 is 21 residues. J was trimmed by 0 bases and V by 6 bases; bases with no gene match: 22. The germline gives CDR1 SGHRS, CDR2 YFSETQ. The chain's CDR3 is CASKPRLSASRGQGVNTEAFF. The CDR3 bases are TGCGCCAGCAAGCCGCGACTTAGCGCCAGTCGGGGACAGGGGGTGAACACTGAAGCTTTCTTT.

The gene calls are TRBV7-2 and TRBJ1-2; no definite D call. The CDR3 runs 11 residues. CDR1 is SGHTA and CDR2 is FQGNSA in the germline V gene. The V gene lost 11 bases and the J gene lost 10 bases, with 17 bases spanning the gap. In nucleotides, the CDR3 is TGTGCCGTTCAGTGGGGAGTTGACTACACCTTC. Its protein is CAVQWGVDYTF.

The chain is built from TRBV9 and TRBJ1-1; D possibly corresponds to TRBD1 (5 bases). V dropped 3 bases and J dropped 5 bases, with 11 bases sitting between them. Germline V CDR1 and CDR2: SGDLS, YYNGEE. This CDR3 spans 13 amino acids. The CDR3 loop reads CASSARDLTEAFF. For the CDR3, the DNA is TGTGCCAGCAGCGCCAGGGATCTGACTGAAGCTTTCTTT. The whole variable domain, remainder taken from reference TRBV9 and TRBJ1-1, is DSGVTQTPKHLITATGQRVTLRCSPRSGDLSVYWYQQSLDQGLQFLIQYYNGEERAKGNILERFSAQQFPDLHSELNLSSLELGDSALYFCASSARDLTEAFFGQGTRLTVV.

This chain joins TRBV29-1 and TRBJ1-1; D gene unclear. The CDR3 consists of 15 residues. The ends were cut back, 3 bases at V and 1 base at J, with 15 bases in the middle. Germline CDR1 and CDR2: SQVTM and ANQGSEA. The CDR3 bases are TGCAGCGTTGAGGTTTGGGCAGCTTCGAACACTGAAGCTTTCTTT. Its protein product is CSVEVWAASNTEAFF.

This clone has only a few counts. For the CDR3, the DNA is TGTGCCAGCAGTTACGGGGGCGAGACCCAGTACTTC. Translation: CASSYGGETQYF. J is TRBJ2-5 and V is TRBV6-6, with D possibly matching TRBD1 (6 bases). This CDR3 spans 12 amino acids. V dropped 2 bases and J dropped 5 bases, with 6 bases sitting between them. From germline, CDR1 is MNHNY and CDR2 SVGAGI (reference sequence).

CDR3 bases: TGTGCCAGCAGTTTTTACGGTACCGGGGAGCTGTTTTTT. Protein: CASSFYGTGELFF. The V call is TRBV27, the J call TRBJ2-2; D is uncertain. This CDR3 is built from 13 residues. The germline CDR1 and CDR2 sequences are MNHEY and SMNVEV (reference sequence). V lost 3 bases to trimming and J lost 5 bases, with 7 bases between them.

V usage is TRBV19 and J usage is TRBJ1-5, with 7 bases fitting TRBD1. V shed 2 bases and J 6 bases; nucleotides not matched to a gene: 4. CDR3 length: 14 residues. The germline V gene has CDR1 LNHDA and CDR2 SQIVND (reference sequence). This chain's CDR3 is CASSIQGVGQPQHF. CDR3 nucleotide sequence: TGTGCCAGTAGTATACAGGGGGTGGGTCAGCCCCAGCATTTT.

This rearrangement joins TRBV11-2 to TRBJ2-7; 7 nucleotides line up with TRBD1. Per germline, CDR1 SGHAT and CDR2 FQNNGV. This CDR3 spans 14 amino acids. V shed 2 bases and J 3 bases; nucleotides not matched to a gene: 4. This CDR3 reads CASSLSRGSYEQYF. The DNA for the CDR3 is TGTGCCAGCAGCTTATCCAGGGGGAGCTACGAGCAGTACTTC.

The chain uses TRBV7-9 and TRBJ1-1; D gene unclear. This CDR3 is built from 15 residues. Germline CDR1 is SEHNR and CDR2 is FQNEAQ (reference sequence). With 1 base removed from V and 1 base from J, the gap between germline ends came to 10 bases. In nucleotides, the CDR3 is TGTGCCAGCAGCTTAGGTGTGTCGGGGAACACTGAAGCTTTCTTT. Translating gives CASSLGVSGNTEAFF.

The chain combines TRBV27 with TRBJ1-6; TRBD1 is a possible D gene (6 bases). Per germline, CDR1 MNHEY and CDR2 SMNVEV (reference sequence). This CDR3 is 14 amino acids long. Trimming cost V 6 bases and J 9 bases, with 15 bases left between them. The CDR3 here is CASRDRGAFSPLHF. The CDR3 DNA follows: TGTGCCAGCAGAGACCGGGGGGCATTTTCACCCCTCCACTTT.

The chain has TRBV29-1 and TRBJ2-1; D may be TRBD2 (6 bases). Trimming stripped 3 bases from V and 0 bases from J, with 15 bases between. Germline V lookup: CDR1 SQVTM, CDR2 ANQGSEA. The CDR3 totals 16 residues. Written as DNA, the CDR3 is TGCAGCGTTGACGGGGGACTCACGAGCTCCTACAATGAGCAGTTCTTC. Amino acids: CSVDGGLTSSYNEQFF.

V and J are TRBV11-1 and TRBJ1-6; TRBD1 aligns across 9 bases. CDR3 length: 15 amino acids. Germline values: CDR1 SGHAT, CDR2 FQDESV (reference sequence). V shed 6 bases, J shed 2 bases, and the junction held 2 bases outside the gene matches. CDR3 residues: CASSRDRAYNSPLHF. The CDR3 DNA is TGTGCCAGCAGTCGGGACAGGGCCTATAATTCACCCCTCCACTTT.

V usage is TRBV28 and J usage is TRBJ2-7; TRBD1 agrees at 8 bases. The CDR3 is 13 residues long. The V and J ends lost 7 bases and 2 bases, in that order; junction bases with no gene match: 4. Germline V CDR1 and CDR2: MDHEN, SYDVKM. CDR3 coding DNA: TGTGCCAGCATCGAACAGGGGGCCTACGAGCAGTACTTC. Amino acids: CASIEQGAYEQYF.